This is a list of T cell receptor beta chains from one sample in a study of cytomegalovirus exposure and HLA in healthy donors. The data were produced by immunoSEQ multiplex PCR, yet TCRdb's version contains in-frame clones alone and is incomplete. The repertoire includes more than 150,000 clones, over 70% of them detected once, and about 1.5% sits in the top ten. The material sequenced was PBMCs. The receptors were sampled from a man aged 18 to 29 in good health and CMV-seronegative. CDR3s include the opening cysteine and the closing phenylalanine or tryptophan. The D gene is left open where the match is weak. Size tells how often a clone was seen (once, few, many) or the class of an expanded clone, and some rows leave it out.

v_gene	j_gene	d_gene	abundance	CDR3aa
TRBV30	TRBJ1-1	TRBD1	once	CAARDRGVYTEAFF
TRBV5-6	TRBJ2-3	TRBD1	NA	CASSPRGQGTDTQYF
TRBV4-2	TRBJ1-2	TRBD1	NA	CASSQDGGAGGFLYGYTF
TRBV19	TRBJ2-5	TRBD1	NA	CASSDRGVETQYF
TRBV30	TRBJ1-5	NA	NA	CAWTRGHPSNQPQHF
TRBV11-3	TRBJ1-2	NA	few	CASSATPGYGYTF
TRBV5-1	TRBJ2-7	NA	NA	CASTPTETYEQYF
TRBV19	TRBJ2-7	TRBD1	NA	CASSIMTGSAYEQYF
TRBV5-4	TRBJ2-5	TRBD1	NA	CASSSLGTGETQYF
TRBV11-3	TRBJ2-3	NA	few	CASSFFRDTQYF
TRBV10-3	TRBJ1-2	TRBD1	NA	CAISEFETGDPYGYTF
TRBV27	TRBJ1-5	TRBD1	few	CASRYTGAYNQPQHF
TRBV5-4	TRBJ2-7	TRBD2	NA	CASRPGGGRGYEQYF
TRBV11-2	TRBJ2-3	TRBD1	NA	CASASSAGTGTSDTQYF
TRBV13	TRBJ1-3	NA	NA	CASSPQQGVGNTIYF
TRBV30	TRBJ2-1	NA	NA	CAWSALGEQFF
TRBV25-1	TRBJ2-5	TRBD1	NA	CASSARTGGTETQYF
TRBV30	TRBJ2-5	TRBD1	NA	CAWRWTGVETQHF
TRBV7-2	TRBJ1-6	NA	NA	CASSLDRVRNSPLHF
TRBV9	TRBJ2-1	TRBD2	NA	CASSPTALLAGGYSYNEQFF
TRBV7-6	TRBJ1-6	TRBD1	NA	CASSFRTGDNSPLHF
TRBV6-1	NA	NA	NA	CASRDYEQYF
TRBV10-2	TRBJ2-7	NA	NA	CASSEGEEYF
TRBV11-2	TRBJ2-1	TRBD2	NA	CASSSSQGTSGRALNEQFF
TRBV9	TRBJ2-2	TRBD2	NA	CASSVQAGGITGELFF
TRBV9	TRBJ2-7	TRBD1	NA	CASSPNAGTAPYEQYF
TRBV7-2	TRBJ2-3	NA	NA	CASSLSKTGTIPF
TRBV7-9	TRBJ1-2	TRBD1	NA	CASRFGTVYGYTF
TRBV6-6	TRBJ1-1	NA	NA	CASSYWTGTRGFEAFF
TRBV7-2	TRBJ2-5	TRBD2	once	CASSLRLAGTQYF
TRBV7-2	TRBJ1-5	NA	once	CASSSGRRGGNQPQHF
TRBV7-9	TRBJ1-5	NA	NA	CASSLERQPQHF
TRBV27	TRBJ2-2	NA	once	CASSLYGLTNTGELFF
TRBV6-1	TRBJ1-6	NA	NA	CASGRVDYNSPLHF
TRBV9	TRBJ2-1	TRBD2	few	CASSVDSGVRDEQFF
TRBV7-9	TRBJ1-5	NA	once	CASSSGNNQPQHF
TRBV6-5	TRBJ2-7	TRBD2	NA	CASSYSRGLRYEQYF
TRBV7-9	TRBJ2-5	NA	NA	CASSLAGGGGQETQYF
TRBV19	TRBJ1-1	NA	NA	CASIYGGNTEAFF
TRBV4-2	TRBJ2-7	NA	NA	CASSQDWFQGEQYF
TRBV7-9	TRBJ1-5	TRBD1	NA	CSSSRDRVGNNQPQHF